This note documents a single T cell receptor (beta chain) sequence. This sample is part of a study of shared T cell receptors in the human thymus. The CDR3 has 18 residues. V was clipped by 2 bases and J by 0 bases, with 17 bases between them. Method: immunoSEQ multiplex PCR; TCRdb's copy keeps in-frame clones and lacks some. The data show 700,000 to 750,000 clones, with roughly 88% seen just once and over 0.008% held by the top ten. The sample was also reused in another study, on human thymus T cells. That study adds: Corrective surgery for congenital heart defects was being performed on the healthy Finnish infants who were the donors. Thymus tissue was removed during corrective cardiac surgery.

The TCR was taken from a girl younger than two with a congenital heart defect. This chain uses TRBV6-7 with TRBJ1-5, with D uncertain. TRBV6-7 counts as an open reading frame of uncertain function. Sample: thymocytes. The DNA of the CDR3 is TGTGCCAGCAGTTACCCACCCAGGAGGCAGCTTAGCAATCAGCCCCAGCATTTT. It yields the protein CASSYPPRRQLSNQPQHF.